One sample yielded the 32 T cell receptor beta chains listed below, sequenced in a study of blood T cell repertoires in COVID-19. The table came from immunoSEQ multiplex PCR; TCRdb's copy has only in-frame clones and leaves some out. The sample holds roughly 110,000 clones, about 89% seen once. The sample was peripheral blood. Source of these receptors: a woman aged 25 to 39 with acute or convalescent COVID-19.

The chain joins TRBV30 to TRBJ1-5, with D perhaps TRBD1 (6 bases). The V end lost 1 base, the J end lost 7 bases, and 23 bases lay between the germline ends. Germline V gene lookup returns CDR1 GTSNPN and CDR2 SVGIG (reference sequence). This CDR3 is built from 17 residues. Written as DNA, the CDR3 is TGTGCCTGGAGTGGATCTACAGGGATAAGAGGTTTACAGCCCCAGCATTTT. Protein sequence: CAWSGSTGIRGLQPQHF.

V usage is TRBV11-1 and J usage is TRBJ1-4, with unresolved D. CDR3 size: 13 residues. The germline V gene encodes CDR1 SGHAT and CDR2 FQDESV (reference sequence). Trimming removed 2 bases at V and 10 bases at J, with 11 bases between. The CDR3 region has the DNA TGTGCCAGCAGCTTAAGGGAGCCGGGAAAACTGTTTTTT. Its translation: CASSLREPGKLFF. Full variable domain (rest looked up from reference TRBV11-1 and TRBJ1-4): EAEVAQSPRYKITEKSQAVAFWCDPISGHATLYWYRQILGQGPELLVQFQDESVVDDSQLPKDRFSAERLKGVDSTLKIQPAELGDSAMYLCASSLREPGKLFFGSGTQLSVL.

The chain employs TRBV28 and TRBJ2-3; possibly TRBD2 for D (5 bases). There are 19 residues in the CDR3. The germline V and J ends were trimmed by 3 bases and 2 bases, with 24 bases remaining between them. The germline gives CDR1 MDHEN, CDR2 SYDVKM. In DNA form, the CDR3 reads TGTGCCAGCAGTTTGTCGGGGAGCGTGACTTCGCGGTCCACAGATACGCAGTATTTT. Residues: CASSLSGSVTSRSTDTQYF.

The chain carries TRBV27 and TRBJ2-4; 7 nucleotides agree with TRBD2. CDR3 length: 14 residues. Trimming took 3 bases from V and 5 from J; bases not matched to a gene: 4. Germline CDR1 is MNHEY and CDR2 is SMNVEV (reference sequence). The CDR3 nucleotides are TGTGCCAGCAGTTTTGGAGGGAGGGAAAACATTCAGTACTTC. Amino acid sequence: CASSFGGRENIQYF.

V usage is TRBV2 and J usage is TRBJ1-5, with D possibly being TRBD1 (5 bases). V lost 7 bases to trimming and J lost 0 bases, with 19 bases between them. This CDR3 is 17 amino acids long. The germline gives CDR1 SNHLY, CDR2 FYNNEI. CDR3 residues: CASMGDRGRDSNQPQHF. CDR3 nucleotides: TGTGCCAGCATGGGAGACAGAGGGCGGGATAGCAATCAGCCCCAGCATTTT.

This clone was found once. This chain uses TRBV5-4 with TRBJ2-3, with 8 bases fitting TRBD1. CDR3 length: 17 amino acids. V lost 3 bases and J lost 2; bases outside the gene matches: 11. Germline CDR1 reads SGHNT; CDR2 reads YYREEE (reference sequence). The CDR3 loop is CASSSFPRQGPTDTQYF. CDR3 bases: TGTGCCAGCAGCTCATTCCCTAGACAGGGGCCCACAGATACGCAGTATTTT.

This clone was found once. CDR3: CASSQDPGNNSPLHF. The DNA for the CDR3 is TGTGCCAGCAGCCAAGACCCGGGTAATAATTCACCCCTCCACTTT. The chain links TRBV4-2 to TRBJ1-6; D is uncertain. Trimming cost V 0 bases and J 5 bases, with 8 bases left between them. Germline-derived CDR1 and CDR2 are LGHNA and YNFKEQ. The CDR3 sequence is 15 residues long.

The chain is built from TRBV5-4 and TRBJ2-7, with 14 nucleotides matching TRBD2. The V segment lost 4 bases and the J segment 3 bases; nucleotides outside the gene matches: 3. CDR1 is SGHNT, CDR2 YYREEE, per germline (reference sequence). The CDR3 has 15 amino acids. The CDR3 bases are TGTGCCAGCAGCGCGGGGACTAGCGGGGGCTACGAGCAGTACTTC. Translating gives CASSAGTSGGYEQYF.

This chain joins TRBV6-5 and TRBJ2-3; D gene unclear. V gave up 0 bases and J gave up 0 bases, with 10 bases separating them. This CDR3 comprises 16 residues. Germline V gene sequence: CDR1 MNHEY, CDR2 SVGAGI. CDR3 in amino acids: CASSYSRDSSTDTQYF. CDR3 sequence (DNA): TGTGCCAGCAGTTACTCTCGTGACTCTAGCACAGATACGCAGTATTTT.

The chain carries TRBV28 and TRBJ2-1, with 7 bases lining up with TRBD1. Looked up from germline, CDR1 is MDHEN and CDR2 is SYDVKM. The CDR3 sequence is 13 residues long. V trimming: 2 bases; J trimming: 9 bases; junction bases outside the gene matches: 4. CDR3 sequence (DNA): TGTGCCAGCAGTTTACCAGGGGGTCTTGAGCAGTTCTTC. Translation: CASSLPGGLEQFF.

CDR3: CASSQVPISTSGNDEQYF. The CDR3 DNA reads as TGTGCCAGCAGCCAAGTCCCAATCTCGACTAGCGGGAACGACGAGCAGTACTTC. The chain has TRBV3-1 (or the pseudogene TRBV3-2) and TRBJ2-7; TRBD2 matches 11 bases. J lost 5 bases, V lost 1 base, and 13 bases had no gene match. The CDR3 has 18 residues. Germline V gene sequence: CDR1 LGHDT, CDR2 YNNKEL (reference sequence).

This clone is classed as medium-sized. The chain links TRBV2 to TRBJ1-5, with 9 nucleotides matching TRBD1. Trimming at V came to 8 bases and at J to 5 bases, leaving 4 bases not matched to a gene. The CDR3 has 13 amino acids. Per the germline V gene, CDR1 is SNHLY and CDR2 is FYNNEI. The CDR3, as DNA: TGTGCCAGCCGGACAGGGGATTATCAGCCCCAGCATTTT. Residues: CASRTGDYQPQHF.

This sequence joins TRBV15 and TRBJ2-5; 8 bases map to TRBD1. The trim removed 2 bases at V and 7 bases at J, leaving 9 bases unmatched. This CDR3 has 15 residues. Germline V CDR1 and CDR2: LNHNV, YYDKDF (reference sequence). CDR3: CATSRSGTGSVTQYF. The CDR3 nucleotides read TGTGCCACCAGCAGATCCGGGACAGGCTCTGTGACCCAGTACTTC.

The chain couples TRBV3-1 (or the pseudogene TRBV3-2) to TRBJ1-3, with a possible D match to TRBD1 (5 bases). This CDR3 is 16 amino acids long. From germline, CDR1 is LGHDT and CDR2 YNNKEL (reference sequence). Trimming left V 1 base short and J 0 bases short, with 10 bases between. CDR3 in amino acids: CASSQGWQGSGNTIYF. In DNA form, the CDR3 reads TGTGCCAGCAGCCAAGGTTGGCAGGGCTCTGGAAACACCATATATTTT.

CDR3 in DNA: TGTGCCAGTAGTGACGGGGATTCCTCTGGAAACACCATATATTTT. Translation gives CASSDGDSSGNTIYF. The chain combines TRBV19 with TRBJ1-3; no clear D gene. The CDR3 has 15 amino acids. Per the germline V gene, CDR1 is LNHDA and CDR2 is SQIVND (reference sequence). V was clipped by 5 bases and J by 0 bases, with 11 bases between them.

The rearrangement links TRBV10-3 to TRBJ1-5; D not resolved. Germline lookup yields CDR1 ENHRY and CDR2 SYGVKD. V was clipped by 10 bases and J by 6 bases, with 22 bases between them. The CDR3 has 15 amino acids. The CDR3 region has the DNA TGTGCCACGAGAAGAGTGGAGGGTTTGAGTCAGCCCCAGCATTTT. Translation: CATRRVEGLSQPQHF.

The V and J genes are TRBV10-3 and TRBJ1-5, with 8 bases lining up with TRBD1. Looked up from germline, CDR1 is ENHRY and CDR2 is SYGVKD. The ends lost 6 bases at V and 2 bases at J; junction bases unmatched: 6. The CDR3 runs 15 residues. The CDR3: CAIREDRDGNQPQHF. The CDR3 nucleotides read TGTGCCATCAGGGAGGACAGGGATGGCAATCAGCCCCAGCATTTT.

The V call is TRBV7-9, the J call TRBJ1-2; D is possibly TRBD1 (6 bases). V lost 4 bases, J lost 4 bases, and 7 bases lay in between. CDR3 length: 12 amino acids. Per germline, CDR1 SEHNR and CDR2 FQNEAQ (reference sequence). The CDR3 DNA follows: TGTGCCAGCAGCTCGACAGGCTATGGCTACACCTTC. Translating gives CASSSTGYGYTF.

J is TRBJ2-2 and V is TRBV19; TRBD1 is a possible D gene (5 bases). The CDR3 extends over 15 amino acids. CDR1 LNHDA and CDR2 SQIVND come from the germline V gene (reference sequence). Trimming took off 4 bases at V and 5 bases at J, with 14 bases between the two ends. The CDR3 sequence: CASSTPMGRTGELFF. In DNA form, the CDR3 reads TGTGCCAGTAGTACCCCCATGGGGCGGACCGGGGAGCTGTTTTTT.

The V call is TRBV4-2, the J call TRBJ2-6; possible D gene TRBD2, 7 bases. The germline V and J ends were trimmed by 3 bases and 13 bases, with 16 bases remaining between them. CDR3 length: 14 residues. Germline V lookup: CDR1 LGHNA, CDR2 YNFKEQ. The DNA of the CDR3 is TGTGCCAGCAGCCAGGGGGGGGCCCCAAGAGTCCTGACTTTC. Translating it yields CASSQGGAPRVLTF.

The CDR3 is CASSYRDSDYGYTF. CDR3 DNA: TGTGCCAGCAGCTACCGGGACTCTGACTATGGCTACACCTTC. This chain joins TRBV5-4 and TRBJ1-2; D might be TRBD1 (5 bases). V lost 3 bases to trimming and J lost 3 bases, with 12 bases between them. The germline V gene has CDR1 SGHNT and CDR2 YYREEE (reference sequence). This CDR3 has 14 residues.

The chain joins TRBV27 to TRBJ2-7; weak D call: TRBD1 (5 bases). Trimming took 2 bases from V and 2 from J, leaving 10 bases between them. CDR3 length: 14 amino acids. Per the germline V gene, CDR1 is MNHEY and CDR2 is SMNVEV (reference sequence). CDR3 region: CASSLGAGAYEQYF. CDR3 sequence (DNA): TGTGCCAGCAGTTTAGGGGCAGGAGCCTACGAGCAGTACTTC.

V and J are TRBV19 and TRBJ2-3; TRBD2 matches 7 bases. The junction had 13 bases not matched to a gene; V was cut back by 5 bases and J by 2 bases. Per the germline V gene, CDR1 is LNHDA and CDR2 is SQIVND (reference sequence). The CDR3 covers 17 residues. CDR3 bases: TGTGCCAGTAGTGTTGATTTCGGGGACTACTTCACAGATACGCAGTATTTT. Residues: CASSVDFGDYFTDTQYF.

CDR3 coding DNA: TGTGCCAGCAGCTCACTGTTAGCGGGGGGGACAAAGACCCAGTACTTC. Residues: CASSSLLAGGTKTQYF. The chain recombines TRBV11-2 with TRBJ2-5; 11 bases are shared with TRBD2. Germline trimming cut 4 bases from V and 6 bases from J; bases unmatched to any gene: 10. The CDR3 is 16 residues long. The germline gives CDR1 SGHAT, CDR2 FQNNGV.

The rearrangement joins TRBV7-8 to TRBJ1-1; D gene uncertain. The CDR3 loop spans 14 amino acids. V gave up 0 bases and J gave up 1 base, with 6 bases separating them. CDR1 is SGHVS and CDR2 is FQNEAQ in the germline V gene. The CDR3 here is CASSLAFQNTEAFF. In DNA form, the CDR3 reads TGTGCCAGCAGCTTAGCGTTTCAGAACACTGAAGCTTTCTTT.

The sample holds one count of this clone. V and J are TRBV2 and TRBJ2-1; D is uncertain. V shed 2 bases and J shed 3 bases, with 11 bases lying between them. The CDR3 consists of 15 residues. The germline gives CDR1 SNHLY, CDR2 FYNNEI. This chain's CDR3 is CASSESESLYNEQFF. As DNA, the CDR3 is TGTGCCAGCAGTGAATCCGAGTCCCTCTACAATGAGCAGTTCTTC.

J is TRBJ2-1 and V is TRBV5-5; D is unclear. V was cut by 1 base and J by 6 bases, with 17 bases left in between. CDR1 SGHKS and CDR2 YYEKEE come from the germline V gene (reference sequence). The CDR3 covers 16 residues. CDR3 DNA sequence: TGTGCCAGCAGCTTGAGTGGCCGTTCGGAGATCAATGAGCAGTTCTTC. It specifies CASSLSGRSEINEQFF. Supplemented by reference TRBV5-5 and TRBJ2-1, the full variable domain reads DAGVTQSPTHLIKTRGQQVTLRCSPISGHKSVSWYQQVLGQGPQFIFQYYEKEERGRGNFPDRFSARQFPNYSSELNVNALLLGDSALYLCASSLSGRSEINEQFFGPGTRLTVL.

The rearrangement links TRBV7-9 to TRBJ2-3, with TRBD1 as a possible D gene (6 bases). The CDR3 is made up of 15 amino acids. V was pared by 3 bases and J by 0 bases, with 10 bases between. In germline, CDR1 is SEHNR, CDR2 FQNEAQ (reference sequence). Here the CDR3 DNA reads TGTGCCAGCAGCTTCGTTGACAGGAGCACAGATACGCAGTATTTT. Amino acid sequence: CASSFVDRSTDTQYF.

The V call is TRBV5-1, the J call TRBJ2-1; 16 positions agree with TRBD2. This CDR3 is 19 amino acids long. The germline CDR1 and CDR2 sequences are SGHRS and YFSETQ. The J segment lost 0 bases and the V segment lost 4 bases, leaving 7 bases of the junction unmatched. The CDR3 here is CASSPGLAGGLSSYNEQFF. CDR3 DNA sequence: TGCGCCAGCAGCCCGGGACTAGCGGGGGGGCTTAGCTCCTACAATGAGCAGTTCTTC. The entire variable domain, with the rest obtained from reference TRBV5-1 and TRBJ2-1, is as follows: KAGVTQTPRYLIKTRGQQVTLSCSPISGHRSVSWYQQTPGQGLQFLFEYFSETQRNKGNFPGRFSGRQFSNSRSEMNVSTLELGDSALYLCASSPGLAGGLSSYNEQFFGPGTRLTVL.

V is TRBV10-1 and J is TRBJ2-3; a weak D match, TRBD2 (6 bases). The V gene lost 6 bases and the J gene lost 4 bases, with 14 bases spanning the gap. This CDR3 region has 14 residues. Germline-derived CDR1 and CDR2 are WNHNN and SYGVQD (reference sequence). CDR3 in amino acids: CASSWDSRADTQYF. The CDR3 DNA sequence: TGCGCCAGCAGCTGGGACTCCCGGGCAGATACGCAGTATTTT.

The chain carries TRBV5-4 and TRBJ1-1; 9 bases are a match to TRBD1. This CDR3 comprises 13 residues. Germline CDR1 and CDR2: SGHNT and YYREEE (reference sequence). V lost 2 bases, J lost 7 bases, and 3 bases stayed unmatched. The CDR3 spells CASSFTGGDEAFF. DNA for the CDR3: TGTGCCAGCAGCTTCACAGGGGGCGATGAAGCTTTCTTT. The full variable domain, rest sourced from reference TRBV5-4 and TRBJ1-1, is ETGVTQSPTHLIKTRGQQVTLRCSSQSGHNTVSWYQQALGQGPQFIFQYYREEENGRGNFPPRFSGLQFPNYSSELNVNALELDDSALYLCASSFTGGDEAFFGQGTRLTVV.

DNA for the CDR3: TGTGCCAGCAGTGGGCTAGCGGGACAAGAGACCCAGTACTTC. Protein product: CASSGLAGQETQYF. V is TRBV6-2 or TRBV6-3 and J is TRBJ2-5, with TRBD2 identical over 9 bases. This CDR3 is built from 14 residues. CDR1 and CDR2 from the germline V gene are MNHEY and SVGEGT. Losses at the gene ends were 5 bases for V and 2 bases for J; bases not matched to a gene: 3.